This is a list of T cell receptor beta chains from one sample in a study of blood T cell repertoires in COVID-19. Clones were read by immunoSEQ multiplex PCR, and TCRdb kept only the in-frame ones, dropping some. In the table there are over 300,000 clones, around 90% of which are singletons. Sequenced material: peripheral blood. The receptors originated from a man between 18 and 35 years old with active or convalescent COVID-19. The CDR3 runs from the conserved cysteine through the conserved F or W. Fields, in order: V gene, D gene, J gene, clone size, CDR3 DNA, CDR3 protein. A D gene is named only where the DNA matches it firmly. The size entry is marked missing in some rows and otherwise reads once, few, many or a size class.

TRBV4-3	.	TRBJ2-2	few	TGCGCCAGCAGCCAAGTAAAATCGACTGGAATCACCGGGGAGCTGTTTTTT	CASSQVKSTGITGELFF
TRBV3-1/TRBV3-2	.	TRBJ2-5	.	TGTGCCAGCGGAGGCGAGGAGTACCAAGAGACCCAGTACTTC	CASGGEEYQETQYF
TRBV30	.	TRBJ1-3	.	TGTGCCTGGAGTGTGGGCAGCTCTGGAAACACCATATATTTT	CAWSVGSSGNTIYF
TRBV12-5	TRBD1	TRBJ2-2	.	TGTGCTAGTGGCTCGCCGGGACAGGGGAACACCGGGGAGCTGTTTTTT	CASGSPGQGNTGELFF
TRBV19	TRBD1	TRBJ2-7	.	TGTGCCAGTAAGGACAGGGGGCGGCTGAGGTCCTACGAGCAGTACTTC	CASKDRGRLRSYEQYF
TRBV12-3/TRBV12-4	TRBD1	TRBJ1-1	.	TGTGCCAGCAGTTCCAACCGACAGGGTGAAGCTTTCTTT	CASSSNRQGEAFF
TRBV10-3	TRBD1	TRBJ1-4	.	TGTGCCATCAGTCGACAGGGCTCAACTAATGAAAAACTGTTTTTT	CAISRQGSTNEKLFF
TRBV4-2	TRBD1	TRBJ1-6	.	TGTGCCAGCGGGTCTGACAGGGGGGGAATTTCACCCCTCCACTTT	CASGSDRGGISPLHF
TRBV6-6	TRBD1	TRBJ2-7	.	TGTGCCAGCAATGAGGGACAGGGTAGCTACGAGCAGTACTTC	CASNEGQGSYEQYF
TRBV2	.	TRBJ2-7	few	TGTGCCAGCAGTGAAGTTATCAGCTCCTACGAGCAGTACTTC	CASSEVISSYEQYF
TRBV7-6	.	TRBJ2-7	.	TGTGCCAGCAGCTTAGGACCAGACGGGGCCTACGAGCAGTACTTC	CASSLGPDGAYEQYF
TRBV15	.	TRBJ1-3	.	TGTGCCACCAGCTGGAGGGGCACCCCAATTGGAAACACCATATATTTT	CATSWRGTPIGNTIYF
TRBV12-3/TRBV12-4	.	TRBJ1-3	.	TGTGCCAGCAGTCTCTTGGGAAACACCATATATTTT	CASSLLGNTIYF
TRBV28	TRBD1	TRBJ1-5	once	TGTGCCAGCAGTCCGGCCGGGACAGTTTATCAGCCCCAGCATTTT	CASSPAGTVYQPQHF
TRBV28	.	TRBJ2-1	.	TGTGCCAGCAGTCCCATCCGTGATAGTAGTGAGCAGTTCTTC	CASSPIRDSSEQFF
TRBV7-3	.	TRBJ2-3	.	TGTGCCAGCAGCTCTCAGTTCACAGATACGCAGTATTTT	CASSSQFTDTQYF
TRBV2	TRBD2	TRBJ2-1	.	TGTGCCAGCAGGACTGGGGGGGACTCCACATTCAATGAGCAGTTCTTC	CASRTGGDSTFNEQFF
TRBV6-5	TRBD1	TRBJ1-2	.	TGTGCCAGCAGTTACTCCGGCAGGGGGCCTGGCTATGGCTACACCTTC	CASSYSGRGPGYGYTF
TRBV4-3	.	TRBJ1-5	.	TGCGCCAGCAGCCAAGACACAGGGTACAATCAGCCCCAGCATTTT	CASSQDTGYNQPQHF
TRBV7-9	.	TRBJ2-2	.	TGTGCCAGCAGCTCTCGGGACTCTCTGTACGGGGAGCTGTTTTTT	CASSSRDSLYGELFF
TRBV5-1	TRBD2	TRBJ2-7	.	TGCGCCAGCAGTCGGACTAGCGGGAGCTACGAGCAGTACTTC	CASSRTSGSYEQYF
TRBV9	.	TRBJ1-1	.	TGTGCCAGCAGCCCAGGACGGGGGAACACTGAAGCTTTCTTT	CASSPGRGNTEAFF
TRBV18	TRBD1	TRBJ2-5	.	TGTGCCAGCTCACAGGGACAGGAGATATACCAAGAGACCCAGTACTTC	CASSQGQEIYQETQYF
TRBV7-9	.	TRBJ1-5	.	TGTGCCAGCAGCTGGCGGGGAGGTCAGCCCCAGCATTTT	CASSWRGGQPQHF
TRBV28	.	TRBJ2-2	.	TGTGCCAGCAGTTTCAGGGGGAACACCGGGGAGCTGTTTTTT	CASSFRGNTGELFF
TRBV13	TRBD2	TRBJ2-7	.	TGTGCCAGCAGCCAAGCCGGGACTAGCAGTTACGAGCAGTACTTC	CASSQAGTSSYEQYF
TRBV28	.	TRBJ2-3	.	TGTGCCAGCAGTCCCATCTATGTGGGAGAAGTAACAGATACGCAGTATTTT	CASSPIYVGEVTDTQYF
TRBV5-6	TRBD2	TRBJ2-3	once	TGTGCCAGCAGCTTGGTAGCGGGTACGCAGTATTTT	CASSLVAGTQYF
TRBV4-1	.	TRBJ1-6	.	TGCGCCAGCAGCGTAGTTCTCGAACAGAGCTCCTATAATTCACCCCTCCACTTT	CASSVVLEQSSYNSPLHF
TRBV2	TRBD1	TRBJ1-5	.	TGTGCCAGCAGTACGGACAGGTTCCCTCAGCCCCAGCATTTT	CASSTDRFPQPQHF
TRBV7-2	TRBD2	TRBJ2-5	.	TGTGCCAGCAGGAACGGGGGGAACCAAGAGACCCAGTACTTC	CASRNGGNQETQYF
TRBV14	.	TRBJ2-2	.	TGTGCCAGCAGCCGTCCGGGAACCCCGAGGACCGGGGAGCTGTTTTTT	CASSRPGTPRTGELFF
TRBV7-8	.	TRBJ1-6	.	TGTGCCAGCAGCCCGGGGTCCAATTCACCCCTCCACTTT	CASSPGSNSPLHF
TRBV12-3/TRBV12-4	.	TRBJ2-3	.	TGTGCCAGCAGTGGTACTAGCATTTCGCAGTATTTT	CASSGTSISQYF
TRBV7-2	TRBD1	TRBJ1-2	.	TGTGCCAGCAGCACGGCCGGGACAGGCTATGGCTACACCTTC	CASSTAGTGYGYTF
TRBV27	TRBD1	TRBJ2-7	.	TGTGCCAGCCGATCCTGGGACAGGGAGGCGAACGAGCAGTACTTC	CASRSWDREANEQYF
TRBV5-4	.	TRBJ2-1	once	TGTGCCAGCAGCCCGGGTTCTGGCTCCTACAATGAGCAGTTCTTC	CASSPGSGSYNEQFF
TRBV7-9	.	TRBJ2-3	.	TGTGCCAGCAGCTTAGACTCTCGCACAGATACGCAGTATTTT	CASSLDSRTDTQYF
TRBV7-2	TRBD1	TRBJ2-3	.	TGTGCCAGCAGCCCAGGGACAGGGTACACAGATACGCAGTATTTT	CASSPGTGYTDTQYF
TRBV28	.	TRBJ1-2	.	TGTGCCAGCCGAAACGGGGCAGGGGATGGCTACACCTTC	CASRNGAGDGYTF
TRBV3-1/TRBV3-2	.	TRBJ2-1	.	TGTGCCAGCAGCCCACGACTCAATGAGCAGTTCTTC	CASSPRLNEQFF
TRBV11-2	TRBD2	TRBJ2-1	.	TGTGCCAGCAGCTTAGAGAGGACTAGCGGTTACAATGAGCAGTTCTTC	CASSLERTSGYNEQFF
TRBV9	TRBD2	TRBJ2-7	.	TGTGCCAGCAGCGTCTCCGGGGGGTTCTACGAGCAGTACTTC	CASSVSGGFYEQYF
TRBV28	TRBD2	TRBJ2-7	.	TGTGCCAGCAGTCCCCTTCTCAGCGGGAGGGCCAGCTCCTACGAGCAGTACTTC	CASSPLLSGRASSYEQYF
TRBV18	.	TRBJ1-2	.	TGTGCCAGCTCACCCCAGAGCGATAACTATGGCTACACCTTC	CASSPQSDNYGYTF
TRBV6-5	TRBD1	TRBJ1-1	.	TGTGCCAGCTGGGAGGACAGGTGGAACACTGAAGCTTTCTTT	CASWEDRWNTEAFF
TRBV6-2/TRBV6-3	.	TRBJ1-5	few	TGTGCCAGCAGTTCTCAATGGCCGGGGAGCAATCAGCCCCAGCATTTT	CASSSQWPGSNQPQHF
TRBV18	TRBD2	TRBJ2-1	.	TGTGCCAGCTCATTCATCAGCGGGGGTTACAATGAGCAGTTCTTC	CASSFISGGYNEQFF
TRBV7-2	.	TRBJ2-2	.	TGTGCCAGCAGCATCCGCTATACCGGGGAGCTGTTTTTT	CASSIRYTGELFF
TRBV28	.	TRBJ1-5	.	TGTGCCAGCAGTTTAATACAGGCCACCCCGCCCCAGCATTTT	CASSLIQATPPQHF
TRBV6-5	.	TRBJ2-5	.	TGTGCCAGCAGTTACGGGGGGGCGCAAGAGACCCAGTACTTC	CASSYGGAQETQYF
TRBV19	.	TRBJ1-5	.	TGTGCCAGTAGTTCGGACAGCGAGGGGCCCCAGCATTTT	CASSSDSEGPQHF
TRBV5-1	TRBD1	TRBJ2-7	.	TGCGCCAGCAGCCGAGGGACAGCCGGTAGTGCGAACGAGCAGTACTTC	CASSRGTAGSANEQYF